This TCR beta chain was documented in a study of neoadjuvant anti-PD-1 for oral cavity cancer. Study summary: Patients without progression got a fourth dose around day 43. Study results and limitations: Each response group had just a few patients in TCR analyses.

For this clone: The antigen remains unidentified.

Sequencing was performed with immunoSEQ multiplex PCR; in TCRdb, only in-frame clones are kept and a portion is missing. The table shows under 10,000 clones, with about three fifths occurring only once. Noted time point: after neoadjuvant nivolumab, at surgical resection. The patients had HPV-negative, locally advanced oral cavity squamous cell carcinoma. The CDR3 sequence is 14 residues long. Looked up from germline, CDR1 is SGHDT and CDR2 is YYEEEE. Between the trimmed V and J ends, which lost 7 bases and 0 bases, there was a span of 11 bases. This clonotype was sampled from a person aged 40 to 85 with oral cavity squamous cell carcinoma. Sequencing used PBMCs, obtained after nivolumab (anti-PD-1) treatment. The rearrangement joins TRBV5-6 to TRBJ1-3; D ambiguous. DNA of the CDR3: TGTGCCAGCTCCAGGCAGTACTCTGGAAACACCATATATTTT. Residues: CASSRQYSGNTIYF.